This TCR beta chain was identified in a study of blood T cell repertoires in COVID-19. Study background: In each case, the material was cDNA or gDNA derived from T cells, B-cell-depleted T cells, or PBMCs.

The repertoire was sequenced with immunoSEQ multiplex PCR; TCRdb's copy has only in-frame clones and lacks some. Found here are 130,000 or so clones, approximately 81% of them singletons; the top ten hold around 4%. Germline V gives CDR1 MNHNS, CDR2 SASEGT. V lost 4 bases and J lost 0; bases outside the gene matches: 11. This CDR3 has 19 residues. The receptor's source is a man aged 60-69 years with acute or convalescent COVID-19. The rearrangement links TRBV6-1 to TRBJ2-1; TRBD2 aligns across 11 bases. Sequenced input: peripheral blood. The CDR3 loop reads CASSVKGLAALSSYNEQFF. The CDR3 nucleotides are TGTGCCAGCAGTGTTAAGGGACTAGCGGCACTGAGCTCCTACAATGAGCAGTTCTTC.